The rows below give T cell receptor beta chains drawn from one sample of a study of blood T cell repertoires in COVID-19. Data came from immunoSEQ multiplex PCR; TCRdb stores just in-frame clones and leaves some out. The sample has about 63,000 clones, approximately 80% seen once. Material for sequencing was PBMCs or T cells enriched from blood (not recorded which). The receptors shown here come from a woman between 40 and 55 years old with acute COVID-19. The CDR3 runs from the conserved cysteine through the conserved F or W. A D gene is named only where the DNA matches it firmly. Clone sizes are given selectively: once, few, many, or a class where the clone is expanded.

abundance	v_gene	d_gene	j_gene	CDR3nt	CDR3aa
.	TRBV10-3	TRBD1	TRBJ1-1	TGTGCCACCTACAGGGACAGCCTGAACACTGAAGCTTTCTTT	CATYRDSLNTEAFF
.	TRBV24-1	.	TRBJ2-5	TGTGCCACCAGTGATTTGCAGCAGGGTAGATCGGAGACCCAGTACTTC	CATSDLQQGRSETQYF
once	TRBV28	.	TRBJ2-3	TGTGCCAGCACGCAGGAGGCTAGCACAGATACGCAGTATTTT	CASTQEASTDTQYF
.	TRBV7-3	TRBD1	TRBJ2-4	TGTGCCAGCAGCACGGGACAGGGGGCGAAGGACATTCAGTACTTC	CASSTGQGAKDIQYF
.	TRBV11-3	.	TRBJ2-3	TGTGCCAGCAGCTCACCAACGGGAGATACGCAGTATTTT	CASSSPTGDTQYF
.	TRBV7-9	.	TRBJ2-3	TGTGCCAGCAGCTTTTCCCTCTCGGGATCCACAGATACGCAGTATTTT	CASSFSLSGSTDTQYF
.	TRBV27	.	TRBJ2-7	TGTGCCAGCAGGACAGGGGGACTAGCGTTCTCCTACGAGCAGTACTTC	CASRTGGLAFSYEQYF
.	TRBV27	TRBD1	TRBJ1-6	TGTGCCAGCAGTTACCTTAATCCGGGACAGCATAATTCACCCCTCCACTTT	CASSYLNPGQHNSPLHF
.	TRBV6-5	TRBD1	TRBJ1-2	TGTGCCAGCAGTTACGGGACAGACTTAAACTATGGCTACACCTTC	CASSYGTDLNYGYTF
.	TRBV5-6	TRBD1	TRBJ2-5	TGTGCCAGCAGCAACCGGGACAGGGGATCGCAGACCCAGTACTTC	CASSNRDRGSQTQYF
few	TRBV6-4	TRBD2	TRBJ2-1	TGTGCCAGCAGTGAAGCTAGCGGGAGTCTCAATGAGCAGTTCTTC	CASSEASGSLNEQFF
.	TRBV28	.	TRBJ2-1	TGTGCCAGCAGTTTTGGACTTAACACGGGGAATGAGCAGTTCTTC	CASSFGLNTGNEQFF
.	TRBV5-6	TRBD2	TRBJ2-5	TGTGCCAGCAGCTTGGAGATCGGGGGGGAGACCCAGTACTTC	CASSLEIGGETQYF
.	TRBV5-4	TRBD2	TRBJ2-5	TGTGCCAGCAGCCCCTTGGGACTAGCGGAAGAGACCCAGTACTTC	CASSPLGLAEETQYF
.	TRBV4-2	TRBD1	TRBJ2-1	TGTGCCAGCAGCCAAGAGGACAGGGTCTATGAGCAGTTCTTC	CASSQEDRVYEQFF
.	TRBV7-9	TRBD2	TRBJ2-5	TGTGCCAGCAGCTCAACTAGCGGCGGGACCCAGTACTTC	CASSSTSGGTQYF
.	TRBV10-3	TRBD1	TRBJ1-3	TGTGCCATCTCCGGACAGGGGGCGTTTGCTGGAAACACCATATATTTT	CAISGQGAFAGNTIYF
.	TRBV19	.	TRBJ2-2	TGTGCCAGTAGTATTGTGTCAGGGAAGGCCGGGGAGCTGTTTTTT	CASSIVSGKAGELFF
few	TRBV10-1	.	TRBJ1-1	TGCGCCAGCAGTCCAACAGGGTCGAACACTGAAGCTTTCTTT	CASSPTGSNTEAFF
.	TRBV14	.	TRBJ1-2	TGTGCCAGCAGCCAAGGACTCACAGGGTCTGGCTACACCTTC	CASSQGLTGSGYTF
.	TRBV18	TRBD1	TRBJ2-3	TGTGCCAGCTCACCACGCCCAGGGGGCGCGGGCACAGATACGCAGTATTTT	CASSPRPGGAGTDTQYF
.	TRBV7-2	.	TRBJ2-3	TGTGCCAGCAGCACCCGGACAACTAGCACAGATACGCAGTATTTT	CASSTRTTSTDTQYF
once	TRBV28	.	TRBJ2-3	TGTGCCAGCAGTTTCGGACAGTATCCCACAGATACGCAGTATTTT	CASSFGQYPTDTQYF
.	TRBV2	TRBD2	TRBJ2-3	TGTGCCAGCAGTGAACTACGGTTGCCTAGCGGGGGAGATACGCAGTATTTT	CASSELRLPSGGDTQYF
once	TRBV7-2	TRBD2	TRBJ2-2	TGTGCCAGCAGCTACGGGACTAGCGGGAGCAGCGGGGAGCTGTTTTTT	CASSYGTSGSSGELFF
.	TRBV5-1	TRBD1	TRBJ2-5	TGCGCCAGCAGCTTGGGCGGGACAGGTGGAGAGACCCAGTACTTC	CASSLGGTGGETQYF
.	TRBV4-1	TRBD2	TRBJ2-3	TGCGCCAGCAGCCAATTAGCGGGACCCACAGATACGCAGTATTTT	CASSQLAGPTDTQYF
.	TRBV5-3	TRBD1	TRBJ1-6	TGTGCCAGAAGTTCAGGACACAGGGGTACGGGTTCACCCCTCCACTTT	CARSSGHRGTGSPLHF
.	TRBV29-1	TRBD2	TRBJ2-7	TGCAGCGTCGCTAGCGGGAGTTACGAGCAGTACTTC	CSVASGSYEQYF